This passage covers 10 T cell receptor beta chains from one sample sequenced in a study of blood T cell repertoires in COVID-19. Profiling relied on immunoSEQ multiplex PCR, and the TCRdb table lists in-frame clones only, not all of them. Seen here are about 200,000 clones, about nine tenths observed once, and the top ten hold around 0.53%. Sequencing was performed on peripheral blood. The receptor source for this set is a man aged 45-65 years with acute or convalescent COVID-19.

The chain joins TRBV10-3 to TRBJ2-2, with 9 bases that match TRBD2. The CDR3 has 16 amino acids. Germline V gene sequence: CDR1 ENHRY, CDR2 SYGVKD. V dropped 0 bases and J dropped 7; count of bases not matched to a gene: 6. The CDR3 protein is CAISESAGGPSGELFF. DNA of the CDR3: TGTGCCATCAGTGAGTCTGCGGGAGGGCCGAGCGGGGAGCTGTTTTTT.

This chain joins TRBV28 and TRBJ1-5; D perhaps matches TRBD1 (5 bases). The CDR3 sequence is 15 residues long. Germline V gene lookup returns CDR1 MDHEN and CDR2 SYDVKM. Trimming left V 8 bases short and J 4 bases short, with 18 bases between. For the CDR3, the DNA is TGTGCCAGCCAAGCCACAGGCCCCGGGAATCAGCCCCAGCATTTT. This gives the protein CASQATGPGNQPQHF.

V is TRBV5-6 and J is TRBJ2-1; 9 bases are shared with TRBD1. CDR3 length: 13 residues. V lost 6 bases, J lost 8 bases, and 6 bases stayed unmatched. From germline, CDR1 is SGHDT and CDR2 YYEEEE. In nucleotides, the CDR3 is TGTGCCAGCAATACAGGGGGCCGGGATGAGCAGTTCTTC. This gives the protein CASNTGGRDEQFF.

The chain couples TRBV28 to TRBJ1-4, with D possibly TRBD1 on 6 matching bases. This CDR3 comprises 14 residues. Trimming took off 1 base at V and 7 bases at J, with 10 bases between the two ends. Germline assignment: CDR1 MDHEN and CDR2 SYDVKM. Written as DNA, the CDR3 is TGTGCCAGCAGTTTATCACAGGGTCCTGAAAAACTGTTTTTT. Translated: CASSLSQGPEKLFF.

The V call is TRBV3-1 (or the pseudogene TRBV3-2), the J call TRBJ2-3; 8 positions agree with TRBD2. Germline assignment: CDR1 LGHDT and CDR2 YNNKEL (reference sequence). The CDR3 loop spans 14 amino acids. The V and J ends lost 7 bases and 5 bases, in that order; junction bases with no gene match: 8. The CDR3 bases are TGTGCCAGCACCTCTAGCGGGCCACGAGATACGCAGTATTTT. As protein: CASTSSGPRDTQYF.

The genes are TRBV11-2 and TRBJ1-1; TRBD1 matches 10 bases. With 5 bases clipped from V and 4 bases from J, the junction kept 4 bases outside the gene matches. This CDR3 has 14 amino acids. Germline CDR1 reads SGHAT; CDR2 reads FQNNGV. The CDR3 sequence is CASSGQGVGTEAFF. CDR3 nucleotide sequence: TGTGCCAGCAGCGGACAGGGGGTCGGCACTGAAGCTTTCTTT. The variable domain in full, with the rest retrieved from reference TRBV11-2 and TRBJ1-1, is EAGVAQSPRYKIIEKRQSVAFWCNPISGHATLYWYQQILGQGPKLLIQFQNNGVVDDSQLPKDRFSAERLKGVDSTLKIQPAKLEDSAVYLCASSGQGVGTEAFFGQGTRLTVV.

The chain combines TRBV7-8 with TRBJ2-2; no reliable D call. The CDR3 covers 15 residues. The V gene lost 10 bases and the J gene lost 6 bases, with 21 bases spanning the gap. Germline V gene lookup returns CDR1 SGHVS and CDR2 FQNEAQ. The DNA for the CDR3 is TGTGCCACGCGTGCGGCATATACTGTCTCCGGGGAGCTGTTTTTT. Protein: CATRAAYTVSGELFF.

J is TRBJ2-3 and V is TRBV5-1, with D unclear. Trimming removed 4 bases from V and 8 bases from J, with 14 bases in between. Germline CDR1 and CDR2: SGHRS and YFSETQ. The CDR3 totals 13 residues. CDR3 nucleotide sequence: TGCGCCAGCAGCCCACTTGGCCCGGGTACGCAGTATTTT. Translation gives CASSPLGPGTQYF.

This clone showed up just once. The chain links TRBV25-1 to TRBJ2-2; D unclear. The V end lost 6 bases, the J end lost 6 bases, and 5 bases lay between the germline ends. This CDR3 has 11 amino acids. Germline V lookup: CDR1 MGHDK, CDR2 SYGVNS. The CDR3 DNA sequence: TGTGCCAGCAGGTCTTCCGGGGAGCTGTTTTTT. Translation gives CASRSSGELFF.

A single count supports this clone. The chain has TRBV15 and TRBJ1-2, with D possibly being TRBD1 (6 bases). Trimming removed 0 bases from V and 3 bases from J, with 8 bases in between. CDR1 is LNHNV, CDR2 YYDKDF, per germline (reference sequence). This CDR3 is 14 amino acids long. The CDR3 protein is CATSREQGHYGYTF. CDR3 bases: TGTGCCACCAGCAGAGAGCAGGGGCACTATGGCTACACCTTC.